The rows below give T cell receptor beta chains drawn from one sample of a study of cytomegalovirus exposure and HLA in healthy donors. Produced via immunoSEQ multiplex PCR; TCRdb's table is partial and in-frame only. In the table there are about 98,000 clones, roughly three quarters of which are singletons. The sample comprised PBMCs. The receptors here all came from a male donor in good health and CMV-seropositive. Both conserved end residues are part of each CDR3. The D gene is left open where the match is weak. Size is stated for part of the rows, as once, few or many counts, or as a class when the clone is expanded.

TGTGCCAGCAGTTACCTGGCAGGGGGCCAAGAGACCCAGTACTTC CASSYLAGGQETQYF TRBJ2-5 TRBV6-5 NA TRBD1
TGTGCCAGTAGTCCCTACGCCTCCTACGAGCAGTACTTC CASSPYASYEQYF TRBJ2-7 TRBV19 few NA
TGTGCCAGTGGGACTAGCGGGAGAGGAGAGCAGTTCTTC CASGTSGRGEQFF TRBJ2-1 TRBV19 NA TRBD2
TGTGCCAGCAGCTTAACCCCCGGCGGCGCTGAAGCTTTCTTT CASSLTPGGAEAFF TRBJ1-1 TRBV7-3 NA NA
TGCAGCGTCTCTACAGGGGGCGACAATCAGCCCCAGCATTTT CSVSTGGDNQPQHF TRBJ1-5 TRBV29-1 NA TRBD1
TGTGCCAGCCAGTCCCCCGGGACTGAAGCTTTCTTT CASQSPGTEAFF TRBJ1-1 TRBV28 NA NA
TGTGCCAGCAGCTTGAGGGCGGGTGAAGCTTTCTTT CASSLRAGEAFF TRBJ1-1 TRBV7-6 NA NA
TGTGCCAGCAGCCAAGATAACCCCTCTGGGAGGAATACGCAGTATTTT CASSQDNPSGRNTQYF TRBJ2-3 TRBV14 once NA
TGTGCCAGCCGCCGGGACAGGTCCTCTGGAAACACCATATATTTT CASRRDRSSGNTIYF TRBJ1-3 TRBV2 NA TRBD1
TGTGCCAGCAGTTGGGGACAGGGCCCCGGCGGCTACACCTTC CASSWGQGPGGYTF TRBJ1-2 TRBV7-9 NA TRBD1
TGCGCCAGCAGCCGGAGCACAGGGAGCTCCTACAATGAGCAGTTCTTC CASSRSTGSSYNEQFF TRBJ2-1 TRBV4-1 NA NA
TGCGCCAGCAGGGGAGTACTAAGTGCCCTACAGAGCTCCTATAATTCACCCCTCCACTTT CASRGVLSALQSSYNSPLHF TRBJ1-6 TRBV10-1 NA NA
TGTGCCAGCAGCCGAGGACTAGCGGGAGGACAAGAGACCCAGTACTTC CASSRGLAGGQETQYF TRBJ2-5 TRBV7-2 NA TRBD2
TGCAGTGCTAGGGGCAGGACCCAGTACTTC CSARGRTQYF TRBJ2-5 TRBV20-1 NA NA
TGTGCCAGCAGTTTCCGGGACAGGTCGCCCGTGGGCTCTGGAAACACCATATATTTT CASSFRDRSPVGSGNTIYF TRBJ1-3 TRBV28 NA TRBD1
TGTGCCAGCAGTTTATGGCGGGAGGGCTTGATTAATGAGCAGTTCTTC CASSLWREGLINEQFF TRBJ2-1 TRBV27 NA TRBD2
TGTGCCAGCAGTTACGCTAGCGGAGAGGACAATGAGCAGTTCTTC CASSYASGEDNEQFF TRBJ2-1 TRBV6-5 once TRBD2
TGTGCCAGCAGTAAACTAGCCACCTACGAGCAGTACTTC CASSKLATYEQYF TRBJ2-7 TRBV28 NA NA
TGCGCCAGCAGCCAAGAGCTCGGGACTAGACGCGAGCAGTACTTC CASSQELGTRREQYF TRBJ2-7 TRBV4-3 NA TRBD2
TGTGCCAGCAGTTACTTTAGCGGTTCCTACGAGCAGTACTTC CASSYFSGSYEQYF TRBJ2-7 TRBV6-5 NA NA
TGTGCCAGCAGCAAGGACAGGGGGACCTACGAGCAGTACTTC CASSKDRGTYEQYF TRBJ2-7 TRBV5-4 NA TRBD1